A selection of T cell receptor beta chains follows, all from one sample in a study of T-cell reconstitution after alpha-beta-depleted transplantation in children. One entry per CDR3 protein, called by TCRdb with MiXCR from the PCR reads. The sample yields approximately 650,000 distinct CDR3 sequences, roughly 13% seen once. The sequences come from PBMCs, collected before TCRalphabeta/CD19-depleted stem cell transplant. The receptor set was obtained from a girl aged 2 to 10 with congenital amegakaryocytic thrombocytopenia, due to receive a stem cell transplant. Each CDR3 is given with its conserved first and last residue. D genes are given only for firm matches. Size values are once, few and many counts, or a class for expanded clones, and some rows have none.

v_call	clone_size	j_call	d_call	cdr3_aa	cdr3_nt
TRBV27	NA	TRBJ2-7	TRBD2	CASRPGLGFVYEQYF	TGTGCCAGCAGGCCGGGACTAGGCTTTGTGTACGAGCAGTACTTC
TRBV7-9	NA	TRBJ2-7	NA	CASSLAQNGYEQYF	TGTGCCAGCAGCTTAGCGCAAAATGGCTACGAGCAGTACTTC
TRBV6-5	many	TRBJ1-3	NA	CASSYDDTGSGNTIYF	TGTGCCAGCAGTTACGACGATACAGGGTCTGGAAACACCATATATTTT
TRBV7-8	NA	TRBJ2-7	NA	CASSPEKPLAEQYF	TGTGCCAGCAGCCCAGAGAAGCCTCTGGCCGAGCAGTACTTC
TRBV7-2	many	TRBJ1-2	NA	CASSLAGGADYGYTF	TGTGCCAGCAGCTTAGCGGGGGGAGCGGACTATGGCTACACCTTC
TRBV29-1	many	TRBJ2-1	NA	CSVAGPSGNEQFF	TGCAGCGTTGCGGGGCCCTCAGGGAATGAGCAGTTCTTC
TRBV29-1	few	TRBJ2-3	NA	CSLHSDTDTQYF	TGCAGCCTTCACAGCGACACAGATACGCAGTATTTT
TRBV7-2	many	TRBJ2-1	NA	CASSSPGESLYNEQFF	TGTGCCAGCAGCTCCCCCGGGGAGAGCCTATACAATGAGCAGTTCTTC
TRBV5-1	few	TRBJ2-7	TRBD2	CASSTRTSGYEQYF	TGCGCCAGCAGCACCCGGACTAGCGGATACGAGCAGTACTTC
TRBV19	NA	TRBJ2-2	NA	CASIGSGTGELFF	TGTGCCAGTATCGGGAGCGGCACCGGGGAGCTGTTTTTT
TRBV29-1	many	TRBJ2-5	TRBD2	CSAWTRALETQYF	TGCAGCGCATGGACTAGGGCCCTCGAGACCCAGTACTTC
TRBV5-1	many	TRBJ2-1	TRBD1	CASSGTAFEEQFF	TGCGCCAGCAGCGGGACAGCCTTTGAGGAGCAGTTCTTC
TRBV28	many	TRBJ2-5	NA	CASSLQRLGTQYF	TGTGCCAGCAGTTTACAGCGGTTGGGGACCCAGTACTTC
TRBV7-2	NA	TRBJ2-1	NA	CASSAVGGEAYNEQFF	TGTGCCAGCAGCGCAGTCGGTGGGGAGGCCTACAATGAGCAGTTCTTC
TRBV6-6	NA	TRBJ1-2	NA	CATRDGEGGYTF	TGTGCCACTAGGGACGGCGAGGGTGGCTACACCTTC
TRBV5-1	NA	TRBJ1-6	NA	CASSLEGNSGSYNSPLHF	TGCGCCAGCAGCTTGGAGGGGAACTCAGGCTCCTATAATTCACCCCTCCACTTT
TRBV12-3/TRBV12-4	few	TRBJ2-5	NA	CASSLNPPGETQYF	TGTGCCAGCAGTTTAAATCCTCCCGGAGAGACCCAGTACTTC
TRBV5-1	few	TRBJ1-1	TRBD1	CASSPGDRGVEAFF	TGCGCCAGCAGCCCAGGGGACAGGGGGGTTGAAGCTTTCTTT
TRBV12-3/TRBV12-4	many	TRBJ2-1	NA	CASKLRDNEQFF	TGTGCCAGCAAGCTCCGGGACAATGAGCAGTTCTTC
TRBV10-3	once	TRBJ2-5	TRBD2	CAISVSGDEETQYF	TGTGCCATCAGTGTTAGCGGGGACGAAGAGACCCAGTACTTC
TRBV3-1	NA	TRBJ2-1	NA	CASSHRPEVFYNEQFF	TGTGCCAGCAGCCACCGACCGGAGGTATTCTACAATGAGCAGTTCTTC
TRBV5-1	few	TRBJ2-1	TRBD2	CASPRWTSGIGNEQFF	TGCGCCAGCCCCCGATGGACTAGCGGGATAGGCAATGAGCAGTTCTTC
TRBV7-3	NA	TRBJ2-1	TRBD2	CASSPGLAGAENEQFF	TGTGCCAGCAGCCCCGGACTAGCGGGAGCCGAGAATGAGCAGTTCTTC
TRBV5-1	NA	TRBJ2-1	NA	CASSFRRNEQFF	TGCGCCAGCAGCTTTAGACGGAACGAGCAGTTCTTC
TRBV5-1	NA	TRBJ2-5	NA	CASSVHQETQYF	TGCGCCAGCAGCGTCCACCAAGAGACCCAGTACTTC
TRBV20-1	NA	TRBJ2-1	NA	CSARGPGTNEQFF	TGCAGTGCTAGAGGTCCGGGAACCAATGAGCAGTTCTTC
TRBV5-1	many	TRBJ2-7	TRBD2	CASSLVIGTSGTSYEQYF	TGCGCCAGCAGCTTGGTAATAGGAACTAGCGGGACCAGCTACGAGCAGTACTTC
TRBV12-3/TRBV12-4	many	TRBJ2-1	NA	CASSFKLVGVEQFF	TGTGCCAGCAGTTTTAAGTTGGTGGGCGTTGAGCAGTTCTTC
TRBV20-1	many	TRBJ2-2	NA	CSARFDGNTGELFF	TGCAGTGCTAGGTTTGACGGGAACACCGGGGAGCTGTTTTTT
TRBV3-1	many	TRBJ2-7	NA	CASSQGRSEQYF	TGTGCCAGCAGCCAAGGGAGAAGCGAGCAGTACTTC
TRBV6-5	many	TRBJ2-1	NA	CASSYGTPGDEQFF	TGTGCCAGCAGTTACGGGACCCCAGGGGATGAGCAGTTCTTC
TRBV5-1	many	TRBJ2-7	TRBD1	CASSTRQGFYEQYF	TGCGCCAGCAGCACTAGACAGGGTTTCTACGAGCAGTACTTC
TRBV2	few	TRBJ2-7	NA	CASNAASLTYEQYF	TGTGCCAGCAACGCGGCCTCCCTCACCTACGAGCAGTACTTC
TRBV5-1	few	TRBJ2-1	TRBD1	CASSSRTGINEQFF	TGCGCCAGCAGCTCCCGGACAGGGATCAATGAGCAGTTCTTC
TRBV12-3/TRBV12-4	NA	TRBJ1-6	NA	CASSLFWGVGSPLHF	TGTGCCAGCAGTTTATTTTGGGGGGTTGGATCACCCCTCCACTTT
TRBV20-1	few	TRBJ2-5	NA	CSARSGSTQETQYF	TGCAGTGCTAGATCCGGGTCTACTCAAGAGACCCAGTACTTC
TRBV6-2/TRBV6-3	many	TRBJ2-7	TRBD2	CASSYWFTSGSYEQYF	TGTGCCAGCAGTTATTGGTTTACTAGCGGGTCCTACGAGCAGTACTTC
TRBV15	many	TRBJ2-1	NA	CATSRDSVWTEWVYNEQFF	TGTGCCACCAGCAGAGATTCAGTTTGGACGGAGTGGGTCTACAATGAGCAGTTCTTC
TRBV19	many	TRBJ2-2	NA	CASSIDRQGTGELFF	TGTGCCAGTAGTATAGACCGTCAGGGCACCGGGGAGCTGTTTTTT
TRBV5-1	many	TRBJ2-1	NA	CASSLVAYEQFF	TGCGCCAGCAGCTTGGTCGCGTACGAGCAGTTCTTC
TRBV12-3/TRBV12-4	NA	TRBJ2-1	TRBD2	CASSRAGARDEQFF	TGTGCCAGCAGTCGAGCGGGAGCTAGGGATGAGCAGTTCTTC
TRBV5-1	NA	TRBJ2-5	NA	CASSSVNQETQYF	TGCGCCAGCAGCTCGGTAAACCAAGAGACCCAGTACTTC
TRBV12-5	many	TRBJ2-1	TRBD2	CASGSSGEVGHEQFF	TGTGCTAGTGGTTCTAGCGGAGAGGTTGGGCATGAGCAGTTCTTC
TRBV5-1	few	TRBJ2-1	NA	CASSLVFGRIYNEQFF	TGCGCCAGCAGCTTGGTTTTCGGCAGGATTTACAATGAGCAGTTCTTC
TRBV20-1	NA	TRBJ1-2	NA	CSATRVGYGYTF	TGCAGTGCTACCAGGGTCGGCTATGGCTACACCTTC
TRBV20-1	many	TRBJ1-4	TRBD1	CSAYKGALGEKLFF	TGCAGTGCTTACAAGGGGGCGCTTGGTGAAAAACTGTTTTTT
TRBV5-1	NA	TRBJ2-5	NA	CASSLSAGYQETQYF	TGCGCCAGCAGCTTGTCGGCGGGGTACCAAGAGACCCAGTACTTC
TRBV7-9	few	TRBJ2-7	NA	CASSLALPEQYF	TGTGCCAGCAGCTTAGCTCTCCCCGAGCAGTACTTC
TRBV12-3/TRBV12-4	many	TRBJ2-1	TRBD2	CASRSHAPVAGGDEQFF	TGTGCCAGCAGGTCTCATGCTCCGGTAGCGGGAGGGGATGAGCAGTTCTTC
TRBV3-1	few	TRBJ2-5	NA	CASSKQGVQETQYF	TGTGCCAGCAGCAAACAGGGTGTCCAAGAGACCCAGTACTTC
TRBV5-1	few	TRBJ2-5	TRBD2	CASSQLADQETQYF	TGCGCCAGCAGCCAGCTAGCGGACCAAGAGACCCAGTACTTC